A few counts support the clone carrying this TCR beta chain. The CDR3 has 17 amino acids. Trimming cost V 7 bases and J 0 bases, with 22 bases left between them. Germline assignment: CDR1 MNHEY and CDR2 SVGEGT. TCRdb called the RT-PCR reads again in MiXCR, with one record for every CDR3 protein. The profile shows around 700,000 distinct CDR3 sequences, approximately 15% of them singletons. Sequencing used memory CD4+ T cells from blood. This chain connects TRBV6-2 or TRBV6-3 to TRBJ2-7; D might be TRBD1 or TRBD2, each matching 5 bases. This receptor was identified in a female donor in good health, serving as a healthy control. CDR3: CASTLRGQGWLSYEQYF. The CDR3 coding sequence is TGTGCCAGCACCCTACGAGGGCAGGGTTGGCTCTCCTACGAGCAGTACTTC.